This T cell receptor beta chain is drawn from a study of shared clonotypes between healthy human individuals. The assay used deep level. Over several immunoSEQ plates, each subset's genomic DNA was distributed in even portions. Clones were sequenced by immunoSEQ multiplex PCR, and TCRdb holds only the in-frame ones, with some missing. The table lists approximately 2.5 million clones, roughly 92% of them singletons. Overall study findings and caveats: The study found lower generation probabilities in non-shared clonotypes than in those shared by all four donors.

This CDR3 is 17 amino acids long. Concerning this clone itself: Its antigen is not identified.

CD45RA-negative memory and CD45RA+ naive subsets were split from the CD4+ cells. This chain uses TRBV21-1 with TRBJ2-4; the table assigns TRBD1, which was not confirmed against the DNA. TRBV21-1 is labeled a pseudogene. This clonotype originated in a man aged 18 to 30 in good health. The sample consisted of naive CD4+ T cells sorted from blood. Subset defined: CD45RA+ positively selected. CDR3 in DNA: TGTGCAGGCGTCCGGGACAGGGGTACGAAAGCCAAAAACATTCAGTACTTC. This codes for CAGVRDRGTKAKNIQYF.